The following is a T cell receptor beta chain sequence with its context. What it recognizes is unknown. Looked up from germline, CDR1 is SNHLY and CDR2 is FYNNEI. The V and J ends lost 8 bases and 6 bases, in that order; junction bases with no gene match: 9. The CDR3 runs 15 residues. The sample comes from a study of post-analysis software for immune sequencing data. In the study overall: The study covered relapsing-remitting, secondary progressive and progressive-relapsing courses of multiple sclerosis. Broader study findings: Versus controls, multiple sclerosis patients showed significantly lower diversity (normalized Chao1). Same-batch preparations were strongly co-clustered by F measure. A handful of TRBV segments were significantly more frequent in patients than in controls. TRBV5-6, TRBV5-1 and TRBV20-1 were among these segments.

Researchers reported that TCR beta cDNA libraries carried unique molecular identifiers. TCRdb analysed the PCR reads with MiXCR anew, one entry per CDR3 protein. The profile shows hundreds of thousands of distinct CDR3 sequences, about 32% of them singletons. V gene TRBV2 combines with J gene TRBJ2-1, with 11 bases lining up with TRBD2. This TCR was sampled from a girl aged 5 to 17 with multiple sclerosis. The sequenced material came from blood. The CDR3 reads CASQGPGLAVNEQFF. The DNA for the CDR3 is TGTGCCAGCCAAGGCCCGGGACTAGCGGTCAATGAGCAGTTCTTC.